A selection of T cell receptor beta chains follows, all from one sample in a study of OX40 agonist ivuxolimab in advanced cancers. Using immunoSEQ multiplex PCR, the repertoire was profiled, and TCRdb retains in-frame clones only, with some absent. In the table there are over 75,000 clones, under 95% of which are singletons. This specimen was CD4+ or CD8+ T cells sorted from blood, taken in a trial of the OX40 agonist ivuxolimab. The receptors were sampled from an adult with an advanced solid tumor such as melanoma, head and neck, liver or kidney cancer. CDR3s include the opening cysteine and the closing phenylalanine or tryptophan. The D gene is left open where the match is weak. For some rows the clone size is stated as once, few or many, or as a class when expanded; others skip it.

-	TRBV11-2	TRBJ2-5	TRBD2	TGTGCCAGCAGGCCAGGATTCAGCGGGAGGGGGGGAGAGACCCAGTACTTC	CASRPGFSGRGGETQYF
once	TRBV13	TRBJ2-1	TRBD2	TGTGCCAGCAGCTACCACCTCGGGACTAGCGGGAGGCAGGGGTCCTACAATGAGCAGTTCTTC	CASSYHLGTSGRQGSYNEQFF
-	TRBV6-1	TRBJ2-1	-	TGTGCCAGTACACAGGGGGGGTCCTACAATGAGCAGTTCTTC	CASTQGGSYNEQFF
-	TRBV5-1	TRBJ2-3	TRBD2	TGCGCCAGCAGCTTGTCCTCGCTAGCGGGAGGAACAGATACGCAGTATTTT	CASSLSSLAGGTDTQYF
once	TRBV28	TRBJ2-7	-	TGTGCCAGCACCGGGACACCAACCTACGAGCAGTACTTC	CASTGTPTYEQYF
-	TRBV7-9	TRBJ1-3	TRBD1	TGTGCCAGCAGCTTGGACAGGGGTGGAGACACCATATATTTT	CASSLDRGGDTIYF
once	TRBV7-8	TRBJ2-7	TRBD2	TGTGCCAGCAGCTTCGCGGGAGGGCCCTCCTACGAGCAGTACTTC	CASSFAGGPSYEQYF
-	TRBV5-4	TRBJ2-3	-	TGTGCCAGCAGCTTGTCTCCGCAGATCACAGATACGCAGTATTTT	CASSLSPQITDTQYF
-	TRBV19	TRBJ1-3	-	TGTGCCAGTAGTATGAGGGTCTCTGGAAACACCATATATTTT	CASSMRVSGNTIYF
-	TRBV5-4	TRBJ1-2	-	TGTGCCAGCAGCTTGGCCGGGATTAGCTATGGCTACACCTTC	CASSLAGISYGYTF
-	TRBV6-6	TRBJ2-5	TRBD1	TGTGCCAGCAGCTGGGACAGGGCTCGGGAGACCCAGTACTTC	CASSWDRARETQYF
-	TRBV27	TRBJ2-1	-	TGTGCCAGCAGATCAGACTATCCCTACAATGAGCAGTTCTTC	CASRSDYPYNEQFF
once	TRBV6-6	TRBJ1-2	-	TGTGCCAGCAGCTCCTGGCGGACAGACTATGGCTACACCTTC	CASSSWRTDYGYTF
once	TRBV21-1	TRBJ1-2	-	TGTGCCAGCAGCAAAGCCCGGACAGAGAGCTCCTATGGCTACACCTTC	CASSKARTESSYGYTF
few	TRBV11-1	TRBJ2-1	TRBD1	TGTGCCAGCAGCTTACTCTTCGGACAGGGAAGTAAGCAGTTCTTC	CASSLLFGQGSKQFF
-	TRBV9	TRBJ1-1	-	TGTGCCAGCAGCGTAGCCATGAACACTGAAGCTTTCTTT	CASSVAMNTEAFF
-	TRBV7-2	TRBJ1-5	TRBD1	TGTGCCAGCAGCTCCAGGACAGGGGGGGGCAATCAGCCCCAGCATTTT	CASSSRTGGGNQPQHF
-	TRBV18	TRBJ1-1	TRBD1	TGTGCCAGCTCACCGCCGGCGACAGGGCGGAACACTGAAGCTTTCTTT	CASSPPATGRNTEAFF
-	TRBV7-2	TRBJ2-3	TRBD2	TGTGCCAGCAGCTTAGTATCTACTGCGGGAGGGTCGACAGATACGCAGTATTTT	CASSLVSTAGGSTDTQYF
once	TRBV18	TRBJ2-5	-	TGTGCCAGCTCATCCCGAGACCGGAGCCAAGAGACCCAGTACTTC	CASSSRDRSQETQYF
few	TRBV5-5	TRBJ2-7	TRBD2	TGTGCCAGCAGCTCTGGACTAGTTCCCTACGAGCAGTACTTC	CASSSGLVPYEQYF
-	TRBV28	TRBJ2-7	-	TGTGCCAGCAGTTGGGGGGATAACCTTTTCGAGCAGTACTTC	CASSWGDNLFEQYF
-	TRBV6-1	TRBJ2-5	TRBD1	TGTGCCAGCAGTGAAAGGGGCAGGGGGCGCCGAGAGACCCAGTACTTC	CASSERGRGRRETQYF
-	TRBV14	TRBJ2-1	-	TGTGCCAGCAGCCAAGATCTAGGGAGACTCCACAATGAGCAGTTCTTC	CASSQDLGRLHNEQFF
-	TRBV7-8	TRBJ2-5	TRBD1	TGTGCCAGCAGCTTAGGGGGGACAGGTAGAGAGACCCAGTACTTC	CASSLGGTGRETQYF
-	TRBV28	TRBJ2-7	-	TGTGCCAGCAGTTCTCTGACTGGGGTTTACGAGCAGTACTTC	CASSSLTGVYEQYF
-	TRBV9	TRBJ2-7	-	TGTGCCAGCAGCGTGGACAGTGGTTACGAGCAGTACTTC	CASSVDSGYEQYF
-	TRBV18	TRBJ1-6	-	TGTGCCAGCTCACCAGGAATTAATTCACCCCTCCACTTT	CASSPGINSPLHF
-	TRBV4-3	TRBJ2-1	TRBD2	TGCGCCAGCAGCCAAGGCGGACTAGCTCGAGGCAATGAGCAGTTCTTC	CASSQGGLARGNEQFF
-	TRBV7-9	TRBJ2-5	-	TGTGCCAGCAGCTTAGCGCAGGCACCGGAGACCCAGTACTTC	CASSLAQAPETQYF
-	TRBV2	TRBJ2-5	-	TGTGCCAGCAGTGAAGTGGCTAGCAGCCAAGAGACCCAGTACTTC	CASSEVASSQETQYF
-	TRBV18	TRBJ2-5	-	TGTGCCAGCTCACCCCGTTTTAGCGAAGGGACCCAGTACTTC	CASSPRFSEGTQYF
-	TRBV7-2	TRBJ1-5	-	TGTGCCAGCAGCTTAGGCCCCGGTCAGCCCCAGCATTTT	CASSLGPGQPQHF
-	TRBV5-6	TRBJ1-1	TRBD1	TGTGCCAGCAGCTTACCGGGACAGGGAGTGAACACTGAAGCTTTCTTT	CASSLPGQGVNTEAFF
-	TRBV6-1	TRBJ2-5	-	TGTGCCAGCGGGCGGTGGAGTGAGACCCAGTACTTC	CASGRWSETQYF
-	TRBV19	TRBJ2-5	-	TGTGCCAGTAGTATGGGCGGGGAGACCCAGTACTTC	CASSMGGETQYF
-	TRBV28	TRBJ2-7	TRBD1	TGTGCCAGCACTAACAGGGGGTCGATCTACGAGCAGTACTTC	CASTNRGSIYEQYF
-	TRBV10-3	TRBJ2-7	-	TGTGCCATCAGCGGGCCAACCTACGAGCAGTACTTC	CAISGPTYEQYF
-	TRBV11-2	TRBJ1-6	-	TGTGCCAGCAGCCCAGACACGGATTCACCCCTCCACTTT	CASSPDTDSPLHF
-	TRBV5-6	TRBJ1-3	TRBD1	TGTGCCAGCAGAGGACAGGGAGGTGGAAACACCATATATTTT	CASRGQGGGNTIYF
once	TRBV7-2	TRBJ2-5	-	TGTGCCAGCAGCGCTCAAGAGACCCAGTACTTC	CASSAQETQYF
-	TRBV19	TRBJ2-7	-	TGTGCCAGTAGTATAGCGGCAAGTTCCTCCTACGAGCAGTACTTC	CASSIAASSSYEQYF
-	TRBV7-9	TRBJ2-5	-	TGTGCCAGCAGCTTAGGGGGGGGCGGCGAGACCCAGTACTTC	CASSLGGGGETQYF
-	TRBV7-2	TRBJ2-7	-	TGTGCCAGCAGCTTAGACAGGGAATTCCTCTACGAGCAGTACTTC	CASSLDREFLYEQYF
-	TRBV5-1	TRBJ2-3	-	TGCGCCAGCAGCAGAGGGGACGGATTCCTTTCAGGGGATACGCAGTATTTT	CASSRGDGFLSGDTQYF
-	TRBV7-7	TRBJ2-5	-	TGTGCCAGCAGCCTCGTCGACATAACTGGGGAGACCCAGTACTTC	CASSLVDITGETQYF
-	TRBV7-3	TRBJ1-1	TRBD1	TGTGCCAGCAGCTTAACCGGACAGGGCGAAGCTTTCTTT	CASSLTGQGEAFF
-	TRBV15	TRBJ2-5	-	TGTGCCACCAGCAGAGATCGCCGGGTCCAAGAGACCCAGTACTTC	CATSRDRRVQETQYF
-	TRBV7-3	TRBJ2-6	-	TGTGCCAGCAGCCTAATCGGATCGGGGGCCAACGTCCTGACTTTC	CASSLIGSGANVLTF
-	TRBV7-9	TRBJ1-5	-	TGTGCCAGCAGCTTCAGTAATCAGCCCCAGCATTTT	CASSFSNQPQHF
-	TRBV7-2	TRBJ2-7	TRBD1	TGTGCCAGCAGCTTAGGCCGAGGGACAGGGTCCGTGGAGCAGTACTTC	CASSLGRGTGSVEQYF
-	TRBV11-2	TRBJ2-5	-	TGTGCCAGCAGCTCGTTACGGGGCAGGGTCCACCAAGTGGCCCAGTACTTC	CASSSLRGRVHQVAQYF
-	TRBV4-3	TRBJ1-6	-	TGCGCCAGCAGCCAAGATTCCGGCGGACCCCTCCACTTT	CASSQDSGGPLHF
-	TRBV7-8	TRBJ2-3	-	TGTGCCAGCAGCCTAGGACTTGCAGATACGCAGTATTTT	CASSLGLADTQYF
-	TRBV11-2	TRBJ2-7	TRBD2	TGTGCCAGCAGCCAGGGACTAGCGGGAGGGTCCTACGAGCAGTACTTC	CASSQGLAGGSYEQYF
-	TRBV2	TRBJ2-1	-	TGTGCCAGCAGTTTAACAGGGCGTAGGAATTCAAATGAGCAGTTCTTC	CASSLTGRRNSNEQFF